These 3 T cell receptor beta chains were all obtained from the same sample, sequenced in a study of T cell repertoires in cytomegalovirus infection. TCRdb re-derived calls from the reads in MiXCR, one entry per CDR3 protein. The sample lists about 76,000 distinct CDR3 sequences; 3.7% were seen once. Sequenced input: PBMCs. The receptors come from a human donor in good health (CMV status not recorded). Some clones in this sample may be carry-over from other donors' samples.

The table lists this clonotype with many counts. V usage is TRBV10-3 and J usage is TRBJ2-3; 14 positions match TRBD2. This CDR3 is built from 14 residues. J lost 6 bases, V lost 4 bases, and 0 bases had no gene match. Germline CDR1 is ENHRY and CDR2 is SYGVKD. DNA for the CDR3: TGTGCCATCAGTGGGACTAGCGGGGGGGATACGCAGTATTTT. This translates into CAISGTSGGDTQYF.

This clonotype showed up many times. The V gene is TRBV7-3, the J gene TRBJ1-1, with D perhaps TRBD1 (5 bases). In germline, CDR1 is SGHTA, CDR2 FQGTGA. The CDR3 runs 13 residues. V was trimmed by 5 bases and J by 3 bases, leaving 10 bases between them. In nucleotides, the CDR3 is TGTGCCAGCAGCCCCCGGGACTACACTGAAGCTTTCTTT. Amino acids: CASSPRDYTEAFF.

This clonotype was seen repeatedly, ten times or more. V is TRBV29-1 and J is TRBJ1-1; D is undetermined. The CDR3 contains 12 residues. V was clipped by 5 bases and J by 1 base, with 8 bases between them. Germline V gives CDR1 SQVTM, CDR2 ANQGSEA. CDR3 protein: CSVTVPNTEAFF. The CDR3 region has the DNA TGCAGCGTTACAGTTCCGAACACTGAAGCTTTCTTT.